What follows are 13 T cell receptor beta chains derived from one specimen sequenced in a study of blood T cells in healthy people across ages. Through a sample-barcoded 5' primer and a J-beta primer mix, a second PCR was run for roughly 6 to 12 cycles. TCRdb reprocessed the 5' RACE reads via MiXCR and lists one record per CDR3 protein. The profile shows about 700,000 distinct CDR3 sequences, about 34% of them singletons. Sequenced sample: blood. These receptors were taken from a woman over 75 in good health.

The V and J genes are TRBV7-9 and TRBJ2-7, with 12 bases matching TRBD1. Germline assignment: CDR1 SEHNR and CDR2 FQNEAQ (reference sequence). CDR3 length: 14 residues. Trimming took 5 bases from V and 5 from J; bases not matched to a gene: 4. DNA of the CDR3: TGTGCCAGCAGCCACCGGGACAGGGGGCACGAGCAGTACTTC. Protein: CASSHRDRGHEQYF.

Remarks on this clonotype: Mismatch with germline at one junction end may stem from a read error. This chain joins TRBV7-9 and TRBJ2-3; D is possibly TRBD1 (5 bases). The CDR3 has 14 amino acids. Germline V lookup: CDR1 SEHNR, CDR2 FQNEAQ (reference sequence). This CDR3 is CAGSPRVVADTQYF. CDR3 in DNA: TGTGCCGGCAGCCCCAGGGTGGTTGCAGATACGCAGTATTTT.

This clonotype was seen at least ten times. The chain employs TRBV7-3 and TRBJ2-1; D is uncertain. CDR3 length: 16 amino acids. Germline values: CDR1 SGHTA, CDR2 FQGTGA. V gave up 4 bases and J gave up 3 bases, with 16 bases separating them. The CDR3 loop reads CASSSKTEGLYNEQFF. The CDR3 region has the DNA TGTGCCAGCAGCTCCAAAACGGAAGGGCTCTACAATGAGCAGTTCTTC.

Many counts were recorded for this clonotype. The chain employs TRBV20-1 and TRBJ2-3; D call uncertain. Per germline, CDR1 DFQATT and CDR2 SNEGSKA (reference sequence). CDR3 length: 11 amino acids. V shed 2 bases and J shed 3 bases, with 3 bases lying between them. The CDR3 nucleotides are TGCAGTGCTAGATGGACAGATACGCAGTATTTT. It yields the protein CSARWTDTQYF.

This clonotype was seen repeatedly, ten times or more. This chain joins TRBV6-1 and TRBJ2-6; no clear D. The V and J ends lost 3 bases and 5 bases respectively, with 8 bases between them. The CDR3 covers 14 residues. Germline V gives CDR1 MNHNS, CDR2 SASEGT. CDR3 in DNA: TGTGCCAGCAGTGATTTTGTCAGGGCCAACGTCCTGACTTTC. This codes for CASSDFVRANVLTF.

The sample holds many counts of this clonotype. The chain recombines TRBV5-1 with TRBJ1-2; D is possibly TRBD1 (5 bases). V was clipped by 2 bases and J by 4 bases, with 6 bases between them. Per germline, CDR1 SGHRS and CDR2 YFSETQ. CDR3 length: 12 amino acids. This CDR3 is CASSFDSYGYTF. The CDR3 coding sequence is TGCGCCAGCAGCTTCGACAGCTATGGCTACACCTTC.

This clonotype was seen ten or more times. The chain uses TRBV12-3 or TRBV12-4 and TRBJ1-1, with 8 positions matching TRBD1. V lost 6 bases and J lost 2; bases outside the gene matches: 8. The length of the CDR3 is 15 residues. This CDR3 is CASRVTGDRNTEAFF. In DNA, the CDR3 is TGTGCCAGCAGAGTGACAGGGGACCGAAACACTGAAGCTTTCTTT.

This clonotype was recorded a few times. The rearrangement links TRBV28 to TRBJ2-3, with 12 bases lining up with TRBD1. This CDR3 spans 17 amino acids. Germline-derived CDR1 and CDR2 are MDHEN and SYDVKM. The V and J ends lost 2 bases and 6 bases, in that order; junction bases with no gene match: 9. The CDR3 region has the DNA TGTGCCAGCAGTTTAAGGGTCGGGACAGGGGGCTCGGATACGCAGTATTTT. It translates to CASSLRVGTGGSDTQYF.

At least ten counts were recorded for this clonotype. The J gene is TRBJ2-3, the V gene TRBV3-1; D possibly corresponds to TRBD2 (6 bases). There are 18 residues in the CDR3. The V end was cut by 5 bases, the J end by 5 bases, with 26 bases between. Germline CDR1 reads LGHDT; CDR2 reads YNNKEL (reference sequence). The CDR3 loop reads CASSAWQGGGVKEDTQYF. CDR3 nucleotides: TGTGCCAGCAGCGCCTGGCAGGGAGGCGGGGTAAAGGAAGATACGCAGTATTTT.

About this clonotype: A much larger clone differs by one base, so this may be a read error. V usage is TRBV29-1 and J usage is TRBJ2-7; D is unclear. The tail of the sequence fits TRBJ2-5 better, so the J call may be wrong. CDR1 is SQVTM and CDR2 is ANQGSEA in the germline V gene. This CDR3 has 14 residues. DNA of the CDR3: TGCAGCGTTGGACCGTGGCCGACCAGGGAGACCCAGTACTTC. This sequence encodes CSVGPWPTRETQYF.

Of note for this clonotype: At one of its ends the junction is not consistent with the germline gene, which may arise from a read error. The chain carries TRBV18 and TRBJ2-5, with TRBD1 matching over 7 bases. Per the germline V gene, CDR1 is KGHSH and CDR2 is LQKENI. This CDR3 region has 14 residues. CDR3 protein: CAGSRPGGQETQYF. The CDR3 DNA is TGTGCCGGCTCACGGCCAGGGGGCCAAGAGACCCAGTACTTC.

This clonotype was counted at least ten times. Written as DNA, the CDR3 is TGTGCCAGCAGCCAAAACAGGGGGGTGGACTACAATGAGCAGTTCTTC. It codes for CASSQNRGVDYNEQFF. The chain uses TRBV3-1 and TRBJ2-1; 8 bases map to TRBD1. Looked up from germline, CDR1 is LGHDT and CDR2 is YNNKEL (reference sequence). Trimming took 2 bases from V and 3 from J; bases not matched to a gene: 6. The CDR3 runs 16 residues.

The J gene is TRBJ2-7, the V gene TRBV7-2, with TRBD1 matching 9 bases. The V gene end was trimmed by 8 bases and the J gene end by 6 bases; junction bases not matched to a gene: 11. Germline-derived CDR1 and CDR2 are SGHTA and FQGNSA. This CDR3 comprises 14 residues. CDR3 amino acids: CASFSPGQGSEQYF. The CDR3 nucleotides are TGTGCCAGCTTTTCCCCGGGACAGGGATCCGAGCAGTACTTC. Full variable domain (remainder filled in from reference TRBV7-2 and TRBJ2-7): GAGVSQSPSNKVTEKGKDVELRCDPISGHTALYWYRQSLGQGLEFLIYFQGNSAPDKSGLPSDRFSAERTGGSVSTLTIQRTQQEDSAVYLCASFSPGQGSEQYFGPGTRLTVT.